This T cell receptor (beta chain) was documented in a study of T cell responses to AZD1222 COVID-19 vaccine. Whole-study results and caveats: Baseline seropositivity occurred in only six AZD1222 recipients. Donor demographics were predominantly white British with a female majority; clonal diversity may be underestimated.

This CDR3 region has 14 residues. Per the germline V gene, CDR1 is SGHTA and CDR2 is FQGNSA. J lost 4 bases, V lost 5 bases, and 6 bases had no gene match. The sample holds a few counts of this clone. Its antigen is currently unknown. Data came from immunoSEQ multiplex PCR; TCRdb stores just in-frame clones and leaves some out. The sample holds 120,000 to 150,000 clones, approximately 95% seen once. The TCR was taken from an adult in good health. V is TRBV7-2 and J is TRBJ1-2, with 8 nucleotides matching TRBD1. Sequenced here: peripheral blood, sampled on day 0 of MenACWY control vaccination. The CDR3: CASSPDRGPYGYTF. CDR3 nucleotides: TGTGCCAGCAGCCCAGACAGGGGTCCCTATGGCTACACCTTC.